This T cell receptor (beta chain) comes out of a study of regulatory T cells in long-lasting Graves disease. At the level of the study: Persistent Graves' disease denoted over 5 years of antithyroid drugs plus positive TSH receptor antibodies.

Overall study findings and caveats: The study found TRBV28, TRBJ1-2 and TRBJ2-5 favored in persistent disease. It was peripheral blood alone, not thyroid tissue, that was studied. Newly diagnosed patients shared more than 750 public clonotypes; persistent patients shared a few thousand.

The sample's time point: persistent/refractory GD, antithyroid drugs over 5 years with positive TRAb. RNA isolated from PBMCs was used to make the TCR library. This clonotype was seen repeatedly, ten times or more. Antigen specificity is unknown. Arm-PCR of CDR3 regions and iRepertoire HTBI primers were the basis on which TCR beta libraries were built. TCRdb passed the multiplex PCR reads through MiXCR, listing each CDR3 protein once. The sample lists some 440,000 distinct CDR3 sequences, around 21% occurring once. V was pared by 4 bases and J by 4 bases, with 7 bases between. This CDR3 is built from 12 residues. Germline V lookup: CDR1 SGHAT, CDR2 FQNNGV.

The rearrangement links TRBV11-2 to TRBJ1-2, with D unclear. This TCR derives from a female donor with Graves disease. This specimen consisted of peripheral blood mononuclear cells (PBMCs), obtained when the disease was refractory, from a patient treated with antithyroid drugs. CDR3 residues: CASSYGVYGYTF. As DNA, the CDR3 is TGTGCCAGCAGCTACGGTGTCTATGGCTACACCTTC.